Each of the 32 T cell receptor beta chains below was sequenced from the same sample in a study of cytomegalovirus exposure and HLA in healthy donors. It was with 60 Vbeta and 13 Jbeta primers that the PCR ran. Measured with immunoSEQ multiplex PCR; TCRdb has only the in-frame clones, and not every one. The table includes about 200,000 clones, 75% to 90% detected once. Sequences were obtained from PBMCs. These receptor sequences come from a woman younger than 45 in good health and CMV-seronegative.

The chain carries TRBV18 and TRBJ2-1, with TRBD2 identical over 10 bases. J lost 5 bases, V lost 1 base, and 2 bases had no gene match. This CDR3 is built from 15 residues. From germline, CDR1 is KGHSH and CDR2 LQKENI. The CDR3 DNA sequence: TGTGCCAGCTCACCACAGCGGGAGGGTGACAATGAGCAGTTCTTC. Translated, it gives CASSPQREGDNEQFF. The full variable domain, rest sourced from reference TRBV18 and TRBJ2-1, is NAGVMQNPRHLVRRRGQEARLRCSPMKGHSHVYWYRQLPEEGLKFMVYLQKENIIDESGMPKERFSAEFPKEGPSILRIQQVVRGDSAAYFCASSPQREGDNEQFFGPGTRLTVL.

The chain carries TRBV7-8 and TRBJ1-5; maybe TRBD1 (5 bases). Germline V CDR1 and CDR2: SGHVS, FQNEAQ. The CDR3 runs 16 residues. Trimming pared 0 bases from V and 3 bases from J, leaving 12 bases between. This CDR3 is CASSLAGTGFNQPQHF. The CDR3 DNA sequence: TGTGCCAGCAGCTTAGCAGGGACTGGATTCAATCAGCCCCAGCATTTT.

CDR3 sequence: CSVETSGKGADTQYF. The CDR3 region has the DNA TGCAGCGTTGAAACTAGCGGGAAGGGGGCAGATACGCAGTATTTT. The chain employs TRBV29-1 and TRBJ2-3; TRBD2 matches at 10 bases. With 2 bases clipped from V and 4 bases from J, the junction kept 6 bases outside the gene matches. Germline V lookup: CDR1 SQVTM, CDR2 ANQGSEA. CDR3 size: 15 residues.

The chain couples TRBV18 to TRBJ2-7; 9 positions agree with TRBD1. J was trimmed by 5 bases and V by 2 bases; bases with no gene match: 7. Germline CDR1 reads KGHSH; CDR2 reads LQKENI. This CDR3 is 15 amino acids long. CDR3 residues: CASSPAGQGVNEQYF. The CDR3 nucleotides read TGTGCCAGCTCACCAGCGGGACAGGGTGTCAACGAGCAGTACTTC.

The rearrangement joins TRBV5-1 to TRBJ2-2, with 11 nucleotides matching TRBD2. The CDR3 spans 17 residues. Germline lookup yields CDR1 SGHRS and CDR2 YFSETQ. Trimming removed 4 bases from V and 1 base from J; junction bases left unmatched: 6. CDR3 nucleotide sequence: TGCGCCAGCAGCGACCTAGCGGGGGGCGGGAACACCGGGGAGCTGTTTTTT. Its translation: CASSDLAGGGNTGELFF.

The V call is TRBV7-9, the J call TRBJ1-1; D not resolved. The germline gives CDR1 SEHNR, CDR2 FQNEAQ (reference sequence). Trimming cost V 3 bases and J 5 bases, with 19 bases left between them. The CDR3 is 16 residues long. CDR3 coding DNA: TGTGCCAGCAGCTTCCTCCGCCGGGGAGGGAGAACTGAAGCTTTCTTT. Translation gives CASSFLRRGGRTEAFF.

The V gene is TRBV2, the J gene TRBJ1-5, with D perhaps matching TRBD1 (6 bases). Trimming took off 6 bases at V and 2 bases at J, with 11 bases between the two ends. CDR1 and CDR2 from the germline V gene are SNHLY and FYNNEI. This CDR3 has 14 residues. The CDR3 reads CASRGAYGNQPQHF. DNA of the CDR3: TGTGCCAGCAGGGGGGCCTACGGCAATCAGCCCCAGCATTTT.

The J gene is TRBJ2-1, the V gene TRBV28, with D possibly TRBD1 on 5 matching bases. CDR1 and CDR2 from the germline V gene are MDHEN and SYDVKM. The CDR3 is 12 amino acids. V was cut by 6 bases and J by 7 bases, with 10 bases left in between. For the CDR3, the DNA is TGTGCCAGCAGGTCCGACAGTAATGAGCAGTTCTTC. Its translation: CASRSDSNEQFF.

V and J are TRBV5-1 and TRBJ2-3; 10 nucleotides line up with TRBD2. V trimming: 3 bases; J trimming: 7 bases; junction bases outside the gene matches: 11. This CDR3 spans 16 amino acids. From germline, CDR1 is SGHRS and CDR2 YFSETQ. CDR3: CASSYRTSGIYNTQYF. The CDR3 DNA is TGCGCCAGCAGCTACCGGACTAGCGGAATTTACAATACGCAGTATTTT. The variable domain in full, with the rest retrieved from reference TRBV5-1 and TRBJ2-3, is KAGVTQTPRYLIKTRGQQVTLSCSPISGHRSVSWYQQTPGQGLQFLFEYFSETQRNKGNFPGRFSGRQFSNSRSEMNVSTLELGDSALYLCASSYRTSGIYNTQYFGPGTRLTVL.

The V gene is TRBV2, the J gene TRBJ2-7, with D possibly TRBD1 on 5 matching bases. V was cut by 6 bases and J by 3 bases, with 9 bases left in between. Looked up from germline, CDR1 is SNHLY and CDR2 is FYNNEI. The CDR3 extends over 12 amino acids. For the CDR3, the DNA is TGTGCCAGCAGCGGACATAACTACGAGCAGTACTTC. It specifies CASSGHNYEQYF. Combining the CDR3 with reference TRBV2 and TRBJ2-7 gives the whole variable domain EPEVTQTPSHQVTQMGQEVILRCVPISNHLYFYWYRQILGQKVEFLVSFYNNEISEKSEIFDDQFSVERPDGSNFTLKIRSTKLEDSAMYFCASSGHNYEQYFGPGTRLTVT.

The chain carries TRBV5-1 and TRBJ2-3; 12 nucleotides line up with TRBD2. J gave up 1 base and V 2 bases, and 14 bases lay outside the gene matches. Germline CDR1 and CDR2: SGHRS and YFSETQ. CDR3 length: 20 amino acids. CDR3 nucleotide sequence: TGCGCCAGCAGCTTCCTCCCTTTTGACCTAGCGGGAGGGCGCACAGATACGCAGTATTTT. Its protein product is CASSFLPFDLAGGRTDTQYF.

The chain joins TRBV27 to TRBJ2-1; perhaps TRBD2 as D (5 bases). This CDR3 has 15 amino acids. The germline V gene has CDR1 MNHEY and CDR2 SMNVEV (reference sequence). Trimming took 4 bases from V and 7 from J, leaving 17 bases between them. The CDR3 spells CASSSRLLGENEQFF. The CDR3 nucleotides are TGTGCCAGCAGTTCGCGACTATTAGGCGAGAATGAGCAGTTCTTC.

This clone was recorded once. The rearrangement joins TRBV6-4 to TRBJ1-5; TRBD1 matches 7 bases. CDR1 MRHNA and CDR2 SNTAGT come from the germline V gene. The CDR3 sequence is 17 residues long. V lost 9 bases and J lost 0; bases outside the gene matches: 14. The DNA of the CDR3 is TGTGCCAGAAAGAGGGGGCTCAACCACTTTAGCAATCAGCCCCAGCATTTT. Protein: CARKRGLNHFSNQPQHF.

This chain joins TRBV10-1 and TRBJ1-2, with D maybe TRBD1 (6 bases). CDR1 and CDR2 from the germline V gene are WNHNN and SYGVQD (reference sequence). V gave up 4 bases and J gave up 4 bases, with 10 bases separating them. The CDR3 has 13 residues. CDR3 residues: CASSGTGTYGYTF. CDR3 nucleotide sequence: TGCGCCAGCAGTGGCACAGGGACCTATGGCTACACCTTC.

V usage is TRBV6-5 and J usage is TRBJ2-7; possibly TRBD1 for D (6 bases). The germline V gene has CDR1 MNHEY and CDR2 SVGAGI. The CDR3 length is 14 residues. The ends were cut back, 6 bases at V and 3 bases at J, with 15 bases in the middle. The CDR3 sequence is CASRTGTRLYEQYF. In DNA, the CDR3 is TGTGCCAGCAGGACTGGGACAAGACTCTACGAGCAGTACTTC.

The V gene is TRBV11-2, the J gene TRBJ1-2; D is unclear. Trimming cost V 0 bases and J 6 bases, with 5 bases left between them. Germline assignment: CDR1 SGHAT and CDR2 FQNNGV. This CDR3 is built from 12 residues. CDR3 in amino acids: CASSLDGNGYTF. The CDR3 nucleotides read TGTGCCAGCAGCTTAGACGGGAATGGCTACACCTTC.

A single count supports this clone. CDR3 nucleotide sequence: TGTGCCAGCAGCCTCAAGGGCAGGGGTACTAGCACAGATACGCAGTATTTT. The encoded protein is CASSLKGRGTSTDTQYF. V usage is TRBV7-3 and J usage is TRBJ2-3, with D possibly matching TRBD1 (6 bases). Trimming shortened V by 5 bases and J by 0 bases, and 18 bases separated the two germline ends. The CDR3 length is 17 residues. CDR1 is SGHTA and CDR2 is FQGTGA in the germline V gene.

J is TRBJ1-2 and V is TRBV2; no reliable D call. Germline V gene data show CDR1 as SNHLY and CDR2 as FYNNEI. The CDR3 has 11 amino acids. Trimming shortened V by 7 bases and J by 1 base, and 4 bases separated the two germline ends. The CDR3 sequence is CASTNNYGYTF. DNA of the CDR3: TGTGCCAGCACCAATAACTATGGCTACACCTTC.

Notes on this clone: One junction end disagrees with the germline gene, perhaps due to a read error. The CDR3 DNA reads TGTGCCAGCAGCCAAGGAAGGGGAGGCTATGAGCAGTTCTTC. This translates into CASSQGRGGYEQFF. The chain uses TRBV4-1 and TRBJ2-1; possibly TRBD2 for D (6 bases). Germline values: CDR1 MGHRA, CDR2 YSYEKL. The CDR3 runs 14 residues.

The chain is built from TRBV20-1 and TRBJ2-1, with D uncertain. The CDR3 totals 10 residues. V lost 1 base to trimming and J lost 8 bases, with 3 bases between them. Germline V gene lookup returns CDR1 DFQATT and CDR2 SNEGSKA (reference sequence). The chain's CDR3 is CSARVDEQFF. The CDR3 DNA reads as TGCAGTGCTAGAGTAGATGAGCAGTTCTTC.

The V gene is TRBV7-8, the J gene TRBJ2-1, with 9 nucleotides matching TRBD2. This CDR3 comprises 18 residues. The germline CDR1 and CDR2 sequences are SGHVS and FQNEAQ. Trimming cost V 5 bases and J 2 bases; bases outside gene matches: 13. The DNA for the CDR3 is TGTGCCAGCAGCCCTAGCGTGAAGAGCGGGGGGACCTACAATGAGCAGTTCTTC. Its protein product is CASSPSVKSGGTYNEQFF.

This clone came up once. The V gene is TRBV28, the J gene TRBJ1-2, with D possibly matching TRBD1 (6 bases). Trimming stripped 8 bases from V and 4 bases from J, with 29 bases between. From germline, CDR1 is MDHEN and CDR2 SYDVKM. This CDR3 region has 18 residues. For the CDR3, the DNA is TGTGCCAGCCGGAGAGGGGGGTCAGGGAGGGCGGGTAGCTATGGCTACACCTTC. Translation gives CASRRGGSGRAGSYGYTF.

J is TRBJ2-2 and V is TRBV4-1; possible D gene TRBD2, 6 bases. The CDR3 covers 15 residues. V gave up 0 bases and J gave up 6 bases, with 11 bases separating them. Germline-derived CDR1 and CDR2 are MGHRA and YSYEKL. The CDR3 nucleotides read TGCGCCAGCAGCCAAGATCCGGGGGATCCCGGGGAGCTGTTTTTT. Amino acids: CASSQDPGDPGELFF.

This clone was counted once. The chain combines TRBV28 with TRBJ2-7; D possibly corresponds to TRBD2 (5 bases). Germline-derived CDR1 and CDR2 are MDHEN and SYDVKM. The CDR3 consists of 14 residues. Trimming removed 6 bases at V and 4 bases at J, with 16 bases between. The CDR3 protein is CASRDSEGAYEQYF. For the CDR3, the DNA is TGTGCCAGCAGGGATAGCGAAGGAGCTTACGAGCAGTACTTC.

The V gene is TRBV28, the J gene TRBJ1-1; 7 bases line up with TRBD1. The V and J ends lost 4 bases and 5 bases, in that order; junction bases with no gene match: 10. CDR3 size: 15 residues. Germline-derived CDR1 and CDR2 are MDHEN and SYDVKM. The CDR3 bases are TGTGCCAGCAGTTCATCTTACAGGGGATGGACTGAAGCTTTCTTT. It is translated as CASSSSYRGWTEAFF.

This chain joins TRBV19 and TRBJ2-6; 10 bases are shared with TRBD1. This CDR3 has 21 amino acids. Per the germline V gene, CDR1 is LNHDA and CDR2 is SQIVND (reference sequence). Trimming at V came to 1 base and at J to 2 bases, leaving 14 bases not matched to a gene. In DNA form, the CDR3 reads TGTGCCAGTAGTATAGTCGGACTGGGGACAGGGGTTGAGGCTGGGGCCAACGTCCTGACTTTC. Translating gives CASSIVGLGTGVEAGANVLTF.

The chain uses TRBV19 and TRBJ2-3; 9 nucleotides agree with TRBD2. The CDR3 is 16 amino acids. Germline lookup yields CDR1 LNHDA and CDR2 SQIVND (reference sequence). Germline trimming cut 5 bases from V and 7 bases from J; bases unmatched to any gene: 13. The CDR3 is CASSVSSGTIKNTQYF. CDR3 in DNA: TGTGCCAGTAGTGTCTCTAGCGGGACGATCAAGAATACGCAGTATTTT.

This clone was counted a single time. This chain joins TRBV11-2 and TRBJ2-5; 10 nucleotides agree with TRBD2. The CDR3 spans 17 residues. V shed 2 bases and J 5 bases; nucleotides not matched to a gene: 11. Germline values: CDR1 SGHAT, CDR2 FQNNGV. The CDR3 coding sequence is TGTGCCAGCAGCTTATTTCCAGCGGGGGGGCCCGAGGAGACCCAGTACTTC. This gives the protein CASSLFPAGGPEETQYF.

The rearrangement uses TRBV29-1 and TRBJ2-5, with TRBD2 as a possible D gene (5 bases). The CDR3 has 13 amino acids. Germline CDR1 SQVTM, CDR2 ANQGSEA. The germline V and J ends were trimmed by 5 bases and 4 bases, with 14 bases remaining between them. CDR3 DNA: TGCAGCGTTTCCCGGGGATCAAGAGAGACCCAGTACTTC. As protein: CSVSRGSRETQYF.

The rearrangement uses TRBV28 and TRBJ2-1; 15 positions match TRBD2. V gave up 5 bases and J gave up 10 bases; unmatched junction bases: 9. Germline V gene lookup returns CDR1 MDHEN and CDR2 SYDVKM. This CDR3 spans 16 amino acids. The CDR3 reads CASSLPGLAGGREQFF. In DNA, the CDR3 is TGTGCCAGCAGTCTTCCGGGACTAGCGGGAGGTCGGGAGCAGTTCTTC. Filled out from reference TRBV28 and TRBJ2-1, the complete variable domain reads DVKVTQSSRYLVKRTGEKVFLECVQDMDHENMFWYRQDPGLGLRLIYFSYDVKMKEKGDIPEGYSVSREKKERFSLILESASTNQTSMYLCASSLPGLAGGREQFFGPGTRLTVL.

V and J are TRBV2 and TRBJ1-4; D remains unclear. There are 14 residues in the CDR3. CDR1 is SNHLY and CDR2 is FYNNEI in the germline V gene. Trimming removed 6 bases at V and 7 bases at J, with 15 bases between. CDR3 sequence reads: CASRVSGITEKLFF. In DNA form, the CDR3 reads TGTGCCAGCAGGGTTTCCGGGATTACTGAAAAACTGTTTTTT.

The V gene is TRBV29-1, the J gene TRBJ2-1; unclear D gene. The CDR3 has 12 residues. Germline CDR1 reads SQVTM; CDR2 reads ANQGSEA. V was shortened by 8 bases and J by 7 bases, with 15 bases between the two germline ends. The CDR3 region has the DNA TGCAGCTCTCTTCTCGGTCAAAATGAGCAGTTCTTC. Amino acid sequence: CSSLLGQNEQFF.